The present T cell receptor (beta chain) was sequenced within a study of blood T cell repertoires in COVID-19 (dated by TCRdb to 2020 to 2021). General notes on the study: Samples covering the acute and convalescent phases of COVID-19 were provided by collaborators in the United States, Italy and Spain. The material from the prospective study consisted of cDNA or gDNA derived from T cells, B-cell-depleted T cells, or PBMCs. The dataset comprised deeply sampled blood TCRbeta repertoires from subjects exposed to, actively infected with, or recovered from COVID-19. The repertoires were released in a freely available public database intended as a resource for research on the immune response to SARS-CoV-2. The samples were drawn from two sources: the first 160 participants of the ongoing ImmuneRACE study, and 950 to 1,500 subjects contributed by 6 global collaborators. The sample metadata nearly always contained a de-identified subject ID, COVID-19 status, age in years and sex. HLA class I and class II types, where available, came from metadata supplied by the sample provider rather than from assay-based typing. Here is what the overall study found, with its caveats: How much clinical and demographic metadata was included differed by source and by participant, and the metadata was provided uncurated.

With regard to this clone: Its recognized antigen is unknown. The input lacks base qualities; no much larger clone sits a single base away.

TCRbeta CDR3 regions were amplified from genomic DNA using the immunoSEQ Assay, a bias-controlled multiplex PCR. Per the authors' processing: Within the assay, amplification of reference gene primers was used to estimate how many nucleated cells each sample contained. To quantify the absolute abundance of each unique TCRbeta CDR3 rearrangement, sequence reads were collapsed and filtered. For each sample, productive Simpson clonality was calculated as the square root of Simpson's diversity index across productive rearrangements. Drawn from immuneACCESS, this table holds only the in-frame rearrangements with V and J called that TCRdb kept. Clones are partly lost; checked studies trace under half to an unresolved V gene and leave the rest unexplained. V, J and clone size reflect that table, while D and trimming were determined from the DNA. Here the sample has approximately 220,000 clones; approximately 84% occur a single time. Approximately 4.8% of the sample rests with the top ten.

Collaborating institutions collected whole blood in K2EDTA tubes following their own protocols. For TCRbeta analysis, collaborators shipped samples as frozen whole blood, isolated PBMCs, or DNA extracted from either of those sample types. Including cysteine and phenylalanine, the CDR3 has 14 amino acids. Of all the DNA, just the CDR3 is kept, 42 bases in frame from base 1. V is cut by 5 bases and J by 8 bases, and the space between the germline ends is 16 bases. The germline V gene (reference sequence) supplies CDR1 GTSNPN and CDR2 SVGIG. This chain joins TRBV30 to TRBJ1-6; the D region possibly corresponds to TRBD1 (6 bases align). This sequence was found in a man aged 50-59 years with acute or convalescent COVID-19. The sample was peripheral blood. The encoded CDR3 is CAWVVGGADSPLHF. The nucleotides are TGTGCCTGGGTCGTTGGGGGGGCGGATTCACCCCTCCACTTT.